A single sample is the source of the 5 T cell receptor beta chains below, sequenced in a study of CD4 T cells in relation to SARS-CoV-2 and coronaviruses. The method was immunoSEQ multiplex PCR; TCRdb's version includes in-frame clones alone and lacks a portion of them. Of about 25,000 clones in the sample, around 78% were seen once. The unexposed donors gave CD4+ T cells in about 2010-2019, prior to COVID-19. CD4+ T cells were isolated from the cells after about ten days of culture. These receptors' antigens are unknown. Specimen: CD4+ T cells from PBMCs, cultured in vitro. The receptors derive from a human donor in good health.

DNA of the CDR3: TGCGCCAGCAGCCCCAGGACAGCTCAGTCCTCCTACGAGCAGTACTTC. As protein: CASSPRTAQSSYEQYF. The V call is TRBV5-1, the J call TRBJ2-7, with D perhaps TRBD1 (6 bases). Germline V gives CDR1 SGHRS, CDR2 YFSETQ. V lost 4 bases to trimming and J lost 0 bases, with 17 bases between them. This CDR3 has 16 amino acids.

The chain links TRBV5-6 to TRBJ2-1; 8 nucleotides agree with TRBD2. With 0 bases clipped from V and 4 bases from J, the junction kept 6 bases outside the gene matches. The CDR3 has 16 residues. Germline V CDR1 and CDR2: SGHDT, YYEEEE. The CDR3 coding sequence is TGTGCCAGCAGCTTGGGACTAGCGATATCTTACAATGAGCAGTTCTTC. The encoded protein is CASSLGLAISYNEQFF. The whole variable domain, remainder taken from reference TRBV5-6 and TRBJ2-1, is DAGVTQSPTHLIKTRGQQVTLRCSPKSGHDTVSWYQQALGQGPQFIFQYYEEEERQRGNFPDRFSGHQFPNYSSELNVNALLLGDSALYLCASSLGLAISYNEQFFGPGTRLTVL.

This chain connects TRBV19 to TRBJ2-3, with D hard to call. The V end lost 3 bases, the J end lost 6 bases, and 7 bases lay between the germline ends. The CDR3 length is 12 residues. Per germline, CDR1 LNHDA and CDR2 SQIVND (reference sequence). The DNA of the CDR3 is TGTGCCAGTAGTATCTATACGGATACGCAGTATTTT. This codes for CASSIYTDTQYF.

The chain uses TRBV11-2 and TRBJ2-5; weak D call: TRBD1 (5 bases). CDR3 size: 14 residues. Germline V gene data show CDR1 as SGHAT and CDR2 as FQNNGV. V was shortened by 5 bases and J by 2 bases, with 12 bases between the two germline ends. The CDR3 coding sequence is TGTGCCAGCAGCGAAGGGGTCTGGCAAGAGACCCAGTACTTC. It specifies CASSEGVWQETQYF.

The chain couples TRBV5-1 to TRBJ2-7; possibly TRBD1 for D (7 bases). The CDR3 contains 15 residues. With 0 bases removed from V and 5 bases from J, the gap between germline ends came to 15 bases. CDR1 and CDR2 (germline): SGHRS, YFSETQ. The CDR3 reads CASSLAEGAPHEQYF. DNA of the CDR3: TGCGCCAGCAGCTTGGCGGAGGGGGCGCCTCACGAGCAGTACTTC.